Listed here are 21 T cell receptor gamma chains from one sample, sequenced in a study of Vδ1+ human thymocytes. Whole-study results and caveats: Thymic TRG and TRD repertoires appeared highly polyclonal.

Their target antigens are unknown. The template was reverse-transcribed extracted RNA. The CDR3 regions were amplified by multiplex PCR from V-gene primers to a constant-region primer. TCRdb reprocessed the multiplex PCR reads using CATT. The repertoire holds approximately 25,000 gamma-chain clones, with over 15% as singletons. Material for sequencing was Vdelta1+ gamma-delta thymocytes from the thymus. Specified subset: FACS-sorted CD3+ TCRalphabeta- TCRVdelta1+ TCRVdelta2- thymocytes. The receptors derive from a boy in the first two years of life who had congenital heart surgery.

This clone showed up just a few times. This rearrangement joins TRGV4 to TRGJP2. V lost 6 bases, J lost 0 bases, and 10 bases stayed unmatched. CDR3 size: 16 residues. Germline V gives CDR1 EGSTGY, CDR2 YDSYTSSV. The DNA of the CDR3 is TGTGCCACCTGGCCCGTCGGTTATAGTAGTGATTGGATCAAGACGTTT. Encoded protein: CATWPVGYSSDWIKTF.

A note on this clone: This same CDR3 is encoded by further DNA sequences in the sample. The chain has TRGV9 and TRGJ1 or TRGJ2. The CDR3 is 12 residues long. V lost 4 bases to trimming and J lost 7 bases; unmatched junction nucleotides: 7. Germline CDR1 GITISATS, CDR2 ISYDGTV (reference sequence). The chain's CDR3 is CALWDRDYKKLF. CDR3 in DNA: TGTGCCTTGTGGGATAGGGACTATAAGAAACTCTTT.

The V call is TRGV9, the J call TRGJ1 or TRGJ2. Germline values: CDR1 GITISATS, CDR2 ISYDGTV (reference sequence). The CDR3 runs to 16 residues. V gave up 0 bases and J gave up 2 bases; unmatched junction bases: 10. CDR3 DNA: TGTGCCTTGTGGGAGGTGCATTTGGGGGATTATTATAAGAAACTCTTT. Encoded protein: CALWEVHLGDYYKKLF.

This sequence joins TRGV4 and TRGJ1 or TRGJ2. The CDR3 runs 13 residues. Germline V lookup: CDR1 EGSTGY, CDR2 YDSYTSSV. Trimming removed 2 bases from V and 6 bases from J; junction bases left unmatched: 7. CDR3: CATWDEGGYKKLF. The CDR3 DNA is TGTGCCACCTGGGATGAAGGCGGTTATAAGAAACTCTTT.

This clone was detected only a few times. This chain connects TRGV5 to TRGJ1 or TRGJ2. The CDR3 spans 12 residues. Per the germline V gene, CDR1 is VINAFY and CDR2 is YDVSNSKD. The ends lost 0 bases at V and 12 bases at J; junction bases unmatched: 8. The CDR3 bases are TGTGCCACCTGGGACAGGCACGGGGGGAAACTCTTT. Amino acid sequence: CATWDRHGGKLF.

V is TRGV4 and J is TRGJ1 or TRGJ2. The ends lost 5 bases at V and 3 bases at J; junction bases unmatched: 7. CDR3 size: 13 residues. Per the germline V gene, CDR1 is EGSTGY and CDR2 is YDSYTSSV. CDR3 sequence reads: CATWVLAYYKKLF. The CDR3 coding sequence is TGTGCCACCTGGGTCCTAGCTTATTATAAGAAACTCTTT.

This clone was observed a handful of times. The rearrangement uses TRGV9 and TRGJ1 or TRGJ2. J lost 12 bases, V lost 0 bases, and 11 bases had no gene match. CDR1 is GITISATS, CDR2 ISYDGTV, per germline (reference sequence). There are 13 residues in the CDR3. The CDR3 sequence: CALWEVRLGMKLF. DNA of the CDR3: TGTGCCTTGTGGGAGGTGCGATTGGGTATGAAACTCTTT.

This rearrangement joins TRGV5 to TRGJ1 or TRGJ2. The V and J ends lost 0 bases and 7 bases, in that order; junction bases with no gene match: 9. This CDR3 is built from 14 residues. In germline, CDR1 is VINAFY, CDR2 YDVSNSKD. Here the CDR3 DNA reads TGTGCCACCTGGGACAGGCGAAGAGGCTATAAGAAACTCTTT. The encoded protein is CATWDRRRGYKKLF.

This clone has just a few counts. The rearrangement links TRGV8 to TRGJ1 or TRGJ2. The CDR3 spans 13 residues. The V segment lost 2 bases and the J segment 2 bases; nucleotides outside the gene matches: 3. Germline assignment: CDR1 VENAVY and CDR2 YDSYNSRV. CDR3 DNA: TGTGCCACCTGGGATATGGATTATTATAAGAAACTCTTT. Translated: CATWDMDYYKKLF.

This clone was observed a few times. J is TRGJ1 or TRGJ2 and V is TRGV4. V dropped 3 bases and J dropped 4; count of bases not matched to a gene: 9. Germline lookup yields CDR1 EGSTGY and CDR2 YDSYTSSV. The CDR3 runs to 14 residues. The CDR3 region has the DNA TGTGCCACCTGGGATATATTGTGGTATTATAAGAAACTCTTT. This encodes CATWDILWYYKKLF.

This chain uses TRGV9 with TRGJ1 or TRGJ2. This CDR3 comprises 14 residues. Trimming removed 0 bases from V and 5 bases from J; junction bases left unmatched: 7. Germline loops: CDR1 GITISATS, CDR2 ISYDGTV (reference sequence). CDR3 sequence: CALWEVLSDYKKLF. In nucleotides, the CDR3 is TGTGCCTTGTGGGAGGTGCTTTCGGATTATAAGAAACTCTTT.

This clone was seen a few times. V usage is TRGV2 and J usage is TRGJP1. Germline V CDR1 and CDR2: EGSNGY, YDSYNSKV. The CDR3 consists of 11 residues. The junction had 2 bases not matched to a gene; V was cut back by 3 bases and J by 10 bases. CDR3 protein: CATWDHWFKIF. The CDR3 DNA is TGTGCCACCTGGGACCATTGGTTCAAGATATTT.

This clone was detected a few times. At the DNA level, this CDR3 is encoded by other sequences in the same sample as well. J is TRGJ1 or TRGJ2 and V is TRGV4. The length of the CDR3 is 14 residues. Germline V CDR1 and CDR2: EGSTGY, YDSYTSSV. The V segment lost 1 base and the J segment 3 bases; nucleotides outside the gene matches: 6. CDR3 DNA: TGTGCCACCTGGGATGGCCGGATTTATTATAAGAAACTCTTT. It specifies CATWDGRIYYKKLF.

The chain has TRGV2 and TRGJ1 or TRGJ2. The V and J ends lost 3 bases and 4 bases, in that order; junction bases with no gene match: 6. Per germline, CDR1 EGSNGY and CDR2 YDSYNSKV. The CDR3 spans 13 residues. The CDR3 sequence: CATWDWGYYKKLF. CDR3 sequence (DNA): TGTGCCACCTGGGACTGGGGGTATTATAAGAAACTCTTT.

As regards this clone: Sequence at one end of the junction differs from germline and may be a read error. This chain uses TRGV2 with TRGJ1 or TRGJ2. The CDR3 consists of 12 residues. The germline V gene has CDR1 EGSNGY and CDR2 YDSYNSKV. CDR3: CATWDGLPKELF. The CDR3 region has the DNA TGTGCCACCTGGGACGGGCTCCCTAAGGAACTCTTT.

The rearrangement uses TRGV9 and TRGJ1 or TRGJ2. In germline, CDR1 is GITISATS, CDR2 ISYDGTV (reference sequence). V was pared by 0 bases and J by 0 bases, with 5 bases of the junction left unmatched. There are 15 residues in the CDR3. The CDR3 sequence is CALWEVQRNYYKKLF. DNA for the CDR3: TGTGCCTTGTGGGAGGTGCAGCGGAATTATTATAAGAAACTCTTT.

The chain is built from TRGV2 and TRGJP1. Germline assignment: CDR1 EGSNGY and CDR2 YDSYNSKV. V lost 9 bases, J lost 7 bases, and 2 bases stayed unmatched. The CDR3 is 10 amino acids. CDR3 coding DNA: TGTGCCACCGGTGGTTGGTTCAAGATATTT. Translating gives CATGGWFKIF.

V usage is TRGV4 and J usage is TRGJ1 or TRGJ2. Trimming cost V 1 base and J 11 bases; bases outside gene matches: 14. Germline V gives CDR1 EGSTGY, CDR2 YDSYTSSV. The CDR3 has 14 residues. The CDR3 loop reads CATWDGAARGEKLF. The CDR3 DNA sequence: TGTGCCACCTGGGATGGCGCCGCCCGCGGGGAGAAACTCTTT.

The J gene is TRGJ1 or TRGJ2, the V gene TRGV3. Germline V gene sequence: CDR1 VTNTFY, CDR2 YDVSTARD (reference sequence). Unmatched junction bases numbered 9, after V lost 3 bases and J lost 4 bases. This CDR3 is 14 amino acids long. The CDR3 DNA follows: TGTGCCACCTGGGACCCCGCGATGTATTATAAGAAACTCTTT. It yields the protein CATWDPAMYYKKLF.

Details on this clone: The junction shows a germline mismatch at one end, possibly a read error. This sequence joins TRGV4 and TRGJ1 or TRGJ2. This CDR3 region has 13 residues. Germline assignment: CDR1 EGSTGY and CDR2 YDSYTSSV. The CDR3 loop reads CATWDGQTGGAVF. Here the CDR3 DNA reads TGTGCCACCTGGGATGGGCAAACAGGAGGAGCGGTCTTT.

Only a few counts were recorded for this clone. The J gene is TRGJ1 or TRGJ2, the V gene TRGV3. Germline values: CDR1 VTNTFY, CDR2 YDVSTARD (reference sequence). This CDR3 comprises 11 residues. Trimming removed 3 bases from V and 11 bases from J; junction bases left unmatched: 7. CDR3 in DNA: TGTGCCACCTGGGACCTCCAGGAGAAACTCTTT. It translates to CATWDLQEKLF.